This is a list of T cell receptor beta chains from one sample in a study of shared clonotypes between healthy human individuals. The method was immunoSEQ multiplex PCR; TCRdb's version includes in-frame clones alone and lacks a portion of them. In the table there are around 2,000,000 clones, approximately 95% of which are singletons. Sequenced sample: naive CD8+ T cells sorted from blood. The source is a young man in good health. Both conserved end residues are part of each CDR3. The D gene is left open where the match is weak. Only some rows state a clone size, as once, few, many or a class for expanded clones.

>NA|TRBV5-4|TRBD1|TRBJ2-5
CASSMGQGEETQYF
TGTGCCAGCAGCATGGGACAGGGAGAAGAGACCCAGTACTTC
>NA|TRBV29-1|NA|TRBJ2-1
CSALGGSYNEQFF
TGCAGCGCACTAGGGGGCTCCTACAATGAGCAGTTCTTC
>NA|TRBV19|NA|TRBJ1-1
CASSMGSVTEAFF
TGTGCCAGTAGTATGGGCAGCGTCACTGAAGCTTTCTTT
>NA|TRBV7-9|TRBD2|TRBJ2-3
CASSSTTSEATDTQYF
TGTGCCAGCAGCTCTACGACTAGCGAGGCAACAGATACGCAGTATTTT
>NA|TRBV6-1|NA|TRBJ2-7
CASSEVVPGYEQYF
TGTGCCAGCAGTGAAGTCGTCCCAGGATACGAGCAGTACTTC
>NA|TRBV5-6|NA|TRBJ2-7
CASSLGYSYEQYF
TGTGCCAGCAGCTTGGGGTACAGTTACGAGCAGTACTTC
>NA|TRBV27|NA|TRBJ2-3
CASSLELASDTQYF
TGTGCCAGCAGTTTAGAGTTAGCGTCAGATACGCAGTATTTT
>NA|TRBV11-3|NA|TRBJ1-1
CASSFLGSDEAFF
TGTGCCAGCAGCTTTCTCGGTTCAGACGAAGCTTTCTTT
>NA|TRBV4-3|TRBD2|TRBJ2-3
CASSQDGLAGEADTQYF
TGCGCCAGCAGCCAAGATGGACTAGCGGGAGAGGCAGATACGCAGTATTTT
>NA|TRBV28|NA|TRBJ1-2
CASRDSYYGYTF
TGTGCCAGCAGGGACAGCTACTATGGCTACACCTTC
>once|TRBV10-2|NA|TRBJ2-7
CASSESKSYEQYF
TGCGCCAGCAGTGAGTCGAAGTCCTACGAGCAGTACTTC
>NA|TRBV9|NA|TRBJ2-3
CASGPSRGSTDTQYF
TGTGCCAGCGGGCCCTCGCGGGGTAGCACAGATACGCAGTATTTT
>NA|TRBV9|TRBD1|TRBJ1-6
CASSVTGQSSPLHF
TGTGCCAGCAGCGTGACAGGGCAATCTTCACCCCTCCACTTT
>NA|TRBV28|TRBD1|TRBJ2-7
CASRPPGTGYYEQYF
TGTGCCAGCAGGCCCCCCGGGACAGGCTACTACGAGCAGTACTTC
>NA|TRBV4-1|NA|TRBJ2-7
CASSHRLGYEQYF
TGCGCCAGCAGCCACAGACTGGGATACGAGCAGTACTTC
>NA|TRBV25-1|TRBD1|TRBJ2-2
CASTAGQGPIGELFF
TGTGCCAGCACTGCGGGACAGGGGCCCATCGGGGAGCTGTTTTTT
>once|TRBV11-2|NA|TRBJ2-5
CASSFVETQYF
TGTGCCAGCAGCTTCGTGGAGACCCAGTACTTC
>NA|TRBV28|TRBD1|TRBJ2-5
CASSLTGQGIETQYF
TGTGCCAGCAGTTTGACGGGACAGGGTATAGAGACCCAGTACTTC
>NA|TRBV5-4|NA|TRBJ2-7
CASSLGGGEGSYEQYF
TGTGCCAGCAGCCTAGGGGGGGGAGAGGGCTCCTACGAGCAGTACTTC
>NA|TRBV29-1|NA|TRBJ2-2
CSGQIANTGELFF
TGCAGCGGTCAGATCGCGAACACCGGGGAGCTGTTTTTT
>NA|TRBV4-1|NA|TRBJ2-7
CASSGSRGYSYEQYF
TGCGCCAGCAGCGGTTCTCGGGGGTATTCCTACGAGCAGTACTTC
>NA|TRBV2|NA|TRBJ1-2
CASTGQDVSYGYTF
TGTGCCAGCACCGGCCAGGACGTAAGCTATGGCTACACCTTC
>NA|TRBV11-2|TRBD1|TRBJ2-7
CASSNRDRGFYEQYF
TGTGCCAGCAGCAACCGGGACAGGGGCTTCTACGAGCAGTACTTC
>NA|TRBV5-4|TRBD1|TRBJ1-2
CASSPGTGGGNGYTF
TGTGCCAGCAGCCCTGGGACAGGGGGGGGCAATGGCTACACCTTC
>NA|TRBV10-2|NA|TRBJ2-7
CASSESIGQGLTYEQYF
TGCGCCAGCAGTGAGTCGATCGGGCAGGGGTTAACCTACGAGCAGTACTTC
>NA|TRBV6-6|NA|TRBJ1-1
CASSYSTDEAFF
TGTGCCAGCAGTTACTCGACAGATGAAGCTTTCTTT
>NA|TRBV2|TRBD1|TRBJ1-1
CASIPQWTGRNTEAFF
TGTGCCAGCATTCCACAATGGACAGGGAGGAACACTGAAGCTTTCTTT
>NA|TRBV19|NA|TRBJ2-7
CASRPGQYAIEQYF
TGTGCCAGTAGACCTGGACAGTACGCGATCGAGCAGTACTTC
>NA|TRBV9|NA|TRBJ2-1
CASSLVRGEQFF
TGTGCCAGCAGTCTAGTCAGGGGTGAGCAGTTCTTC
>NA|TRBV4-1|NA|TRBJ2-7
CASSPDRGSYEQYF
TGCGCCAGCAGCCCCGACAGAGGTTCCTACGAGCAGTACTTC
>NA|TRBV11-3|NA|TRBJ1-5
CASSLRGGQPQHF
TGTGCCAGCAGCTTAAGGGGGGGGCAGCCCCAGCATTTT
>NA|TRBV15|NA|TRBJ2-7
CATSRDLTRVSYEQYF
TGTGCCACCAGCAGAGATTTGACGCGGGTCTCCTACGAGCAGTACTTC
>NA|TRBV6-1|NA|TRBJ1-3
CASSSTGSGNTIYF
TGTGCCAGCAGTTCGACAGGCTCTGGAAACACCATATATTTT
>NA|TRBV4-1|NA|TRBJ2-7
CASSQNGQVVYEQYF
TGCGCCAGCAGCCAAAACGGGCAGGTCGTCTACGAGCAGTACTTC
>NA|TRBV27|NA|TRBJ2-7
CASSLSGYEQYF
TGTGCCAGCAGTTTATCGGGGTACGAGCAGTACTTC
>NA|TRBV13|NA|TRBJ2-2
CASSFNDRNTGELFF
TGTGCCAGCAGCTTCAACGATCGGAACACCGGGGAGCTGTTTTTT
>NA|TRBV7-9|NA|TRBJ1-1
CASIRDLNTEAFF
TGTGCCAGCATCCGCGATCTCAACACTGAAGCTTTCTTT
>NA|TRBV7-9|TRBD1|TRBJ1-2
CASSSTWTGASNGYTF
TGTGCCAGCAGCTCCACCTGGACAGGGGCCTCCAATGGCTACACCTTC
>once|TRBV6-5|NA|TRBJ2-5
CASSALGGAKETQYF
TGTGCCAGCAGTGCCCTGGGGGGGGCCAAAGAGACCCAGTACTTC
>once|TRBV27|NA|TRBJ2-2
CASSFIGDHRELFF
TGTGCCAGCAGTTTCATTGGGGACCACCGGGAGCTGTTTTTT
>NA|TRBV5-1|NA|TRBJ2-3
CASSLGLSTDTQYF
TGCGCCAGCAGCCTCGGGCTTAGCACAGATACGCAGTATTTT
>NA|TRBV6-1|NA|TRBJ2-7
CASSEGHPASYEQYF
TGTGCCAGCAGTGAAGGGCACCCCGCCTCCTACGAGCAGTACTTC
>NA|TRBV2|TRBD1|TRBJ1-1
CASSPTGISEAFF
TGTGCCAGCAGTCCGACAGGGATATCTGAAGCTTTCTTT
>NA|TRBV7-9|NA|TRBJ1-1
CASSLEAGVAEAFF
TGTGCCAGCAGCTTAGAAGCAGGGGTGGCTGAAGCTTTCTTT
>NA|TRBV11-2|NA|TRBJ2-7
CASSLWQGNYEQYF
TGTGCCAGCAGCTTATGGCAGGGGAACTACGAGCAGTACTTC
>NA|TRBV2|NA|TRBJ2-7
CASTWTEDYYEQYF
TGTGCCAGCACCTGGACAGAGGACTACTACGAGCAGTACTTC
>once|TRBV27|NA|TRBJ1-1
CASSTEGDTEAFF
TGTGCCAGCAGCACCGAGGGGGACACTGAAGCTTTCTTT
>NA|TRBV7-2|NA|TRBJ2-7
CASSIAGTETYEQYF
TGTGCCAGCAGCATAGCCGGGACGGAAACCTACGAGCAGTACTTC
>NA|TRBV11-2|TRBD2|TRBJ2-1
CASSLNSGGAQDNEQFF
TGTGCCAGCAGCCTCAATAGCGGGGGGGCCCAGGACAATGAGCAGTTCTTC
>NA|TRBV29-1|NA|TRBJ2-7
CSVELQGPLEQYF
TGCAGCGTTGAATTACAGGGACCCCTCGAGCAGTACTTC
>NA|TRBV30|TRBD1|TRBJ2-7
CAWSRQGGEQYF
TGTGCCTGGAGCAGACAGGGGGGCGAGCAGTACTTC